What follows are 21 T cell receptor beta chains derived from one specimen sequenced in a study of blood T cell repertoires in COVID-19. Libraries were prepared by immunoSEQ multiplex PCR; TCRdb keeps only in-frame clonotypes and omits some of them. The sample holds under 65,000 clones; 90% are singletons and the top ten take about 9.1%. Source material: peripheral blood. These TCRs come from a woman older than 75 with active COVID-19.

The V call is TRBV7-8, the J call TRBJ2-7; 14 nucleotides agree with TRBD2. There are 18 residues in the CDR3. V dropped 6 bases and J dropped 1; count of bases not matched to a gene: 11. The germline V gene has CDR1 SGHVS and CDR2 FQNEAQ. CDR3 amino acids: CASSREGLAGGISYEQYF. In DNA form, the CDR3 reads TGTGCCAGCAGTCGCGAAGGACTAGCGGGAGGTATATCCTACGAGCAGTACTTC.

The V gene is TRBV27, the J gene TRBJ2-6; TRBD2 matches 8 bases. The V gene end was trimmed by 5 bases and the J gene end by 0 bases; junction bases not matched to a gene: 6. Germline V gene sequence: CDR1 MNHEY, CDR2 SMNVEV (reference sequence). This CDR3 has 17 residues. In DNA form, the CDR3 reads TGTGCCAGCAGTCAAATAGCGGGGCACTCTGGGGCCAACGTCCTGACTTTC. It translates to CASSQIAGHSGANVLTF.

This chain links TRBV2 with TRBJ1-4; TRBD1 agrees at 9 bases. The CDR3 sequence is 14 residues long. V shed 4 bases, J shed 8 bases, and the junction held 5 bases outside the gene matches. Germline loops: CDR1 SNHLY, CDR2 FYNNEI. DNA for the CDR3: TGTGCCAGCAGTGGGACAGGGGTTGGCGAAAAACTGTTTTTT. Encoded protein: CASSGTGVGEKLFF.

This chain uses TRBV7-9 with TRBJ2-3; 8 nucleotides align to TRBD2. Germline lookup yields CDR1 SEHNR and CDR2 FQNEAQ (reference sequence). The CDR3 is 15 amino acids. Trimming took 5 bases from V and 9 from J; bases not matched to a gene: 13. The CDR3 spells CASSPGAGLAFTQYF. DNA for the CDR3: TGTGCCAGCAGCCCCGGGGCTGGACTAGCTTTCACGCAGTATTTT. The entire variable domain, with the rest obtained from reference TRBV7-9 and TRBJ2-3, is as follows: DTGVSQNPRHKITKRGQNVTFRCDPISEHNRLYWYRQTLGQGPEFLTYFQNEAQLEKSRLLSDRFSAERPKGSFSTLEIQRTEQGDSAMYLCASSPGAGLAFTQYFGPGTRLTVL.

The V call is TRBV4-1, the J call TRBJ2-7; 8 bases are a match to TRBD2. Trimming removed 1 base from V and 0 bases from J; junction bases left unmatched: 17. CDR1 is MGHRA and CDR2 is YSYEKL in the germline V gene. The length of the CDR3 is 20 residues. The CDR3 nucleotides read TGCGCCAGCAGCCAAGGCGCCGGGACTAGTAGCCCCCTCAGCTCCTACGAGCAGTACTTC. It is translated as CASSQGAGTSSPLSSYEQYF.

The chain is built from TRBV12-3 or TRBV12-4 and TRBJ1-5; D not resolved. V lost 6 bases and J lost 7, with 13 bases in between. The CDR3 contains 13 residues. The CDR3 DNA follows: TGTGCCAGCAGCATTATCGAGAACCAGCCCCAGCATTTT. This sequence encodes CASSIIENQPQHF.

The chain combines TRBV2 with TRBJ2-5; 8 nucleotides align to TRBD2. The germline gives CDR1 SNHLY, CDR2 FYNNEI. This CDR3 region has 16 residues. Losses at the gene ends were 6 bases for V and 0 bases for J; bases not matched to a gene: 9. The CDR3 sequence is CASSPSTSGYQETQYF. For the CDR3, the DNA is TGTGCCAGCAGCCCCTCAACTAGCGGATACCAAGAGACCCAGTACTTC.

The rearrangement links TRBV21-1 to TRBJ2-7; TRBD2, as called in the table, went unchecked against the DNA. TRBV21-1 is labeled a pseudogene. The length of the CDR3 is 18 residues. The CDR3 loop reads CASSKDPLPSGRTYEQYF. The CDR3, as DNA: TGTGCCAGCAGCAAAGACCCCCTTCCTAGCGGGAGGACCTACGAGCAGTACTTC.

This clone was seen once. J is TRBJ2-7 and V is TRBV11-1; possible D gene TRBD1, 6 bases. The germline gives CDR1 SGHAT, CDR2 FQDESV (reference sequence). CDR3 length equals 15 residues. The V end lost 6 bases, the J end lost 4 bases, and 19 bases lay between the germline ends. CDR3 residues: CASSSVTGTPYEQYF. CDR3 in DNA: TGTGCCAGCAGTTCCGTAACCGGGACACCGTACGAGCAGTACTTC.

There are a few counts of this clone. This chain links TRBV7-9 with TRBJ1-6, with D perhaps TRBD1 (5 bases). The V gene lost 5 bases and the J gene lost 12 bases, with 14 bases spanning the gap. The CDR3 consists of 13 residues. Germline-derived CDR1 and CDR2 are SEHNR and FQNEAQ (reference sequence). In DNA form, the CDR3 reads TGTGCCAGCAGCGAAGGGGCAGTGGAACCCCTCCACTTT. Its protein is CASSEGAVEPLHF.

The CDR3 sequence is CASSEEIVYEQYV. The DNA of the CDR3 is TGCGCCAGCAGTGAGGAGATCGTCTACGAGCAGTACGTC. This rearrangement joins TRBV10-2 to TRBJ2-7; D is unresolved. Trimming left V 2 bases short and J 3 bases short, with 8 bases between. Germline CDR1 WSHSY, CDR2 SAAADI. CDR3 length equals 13 residues.

This clone has only one observation. The chain combines TRBV15 with TRBJ2-3, with 12 bases identical to TRBD2. CDR3 length: 18 amino acids. Germline CDR1 is LNHNV and CDR2 is YYDKDF (reference sequence). V gave up 0 bases and J gave up 2 bases; unmatched junction bases: 6. CDR3 in DNA: TGTGCCACCAGCAGAGAGTTGACTAGCGGGGGAACCACAGATACGCAGTATTTT. Amino acids: CATSRELTSGGTTDTQYF.

This chain connects TRBV5-1 to TRBJ1-2; TRBD1 aligns across 8 bases. The germline V gene encodes CDR1 SGHRS and CDR2 YFSETQ. With V trimmed by 2 bases and J by 1 base, 10 bases remained unmatched. This CDR3 spans 17 amino acids. CDR3 region: CASSFGQGPTFNYGYTF. CDR3 DNA: TGCGCCAGCAGCTTCGGACAGGGCCCAACCTTTAACTATGGCTACACCTTC.

The J gene is TRBJ2-3, the V gene TRBV6-6; 7 nucleotides align to TRBD1. The CDR3 contains 15 residues. Germline CDR1 reads MNHNY; CDR2 reads SVGAGI (reference sequence). V lost 6 bases, J lost 4 bases, and 10 bases stayed unmatched. CDR3 DNA sequence: TGTGCCAGCAGCCCCGGGACAGCTACTTCAGATACGCAGTATTTT. Amino acid sequence: CASSPGTATSDTQYF.

This clone was seen only once. The rearrangement links TRBV6-4 to TRBJ2-3; 12 bases align to TRBD2. V was clipped by 6 bases and J by 5 bases; unmatched bases: 3. Germline V gene sequence: CDR1 MRHNA, CDR2 SNTAGT. The CDR3 is made up of 14 amino acids. The CDR3 nucleotides are TGTGCCAGCAGCCCGACTAGCGGGGGAGATACGCAGTATTTT. Translation: CASSPTSGGDTQYF.

This chain connects TRBV24-1 to TRBJ2-6; D ambiguous. This CDR3 is built from 15 residues. Germline V gene lookup returns CDR1 KGHDR and CDR2 SFDVKD. V lost 5 bases to trimming and J lost 0 bases, with 7 bases between them. The CDR3 bases are TGTGCCACCAGTGGCGTGGTCTCTGGGGCCAACGTCCTGACTTTC. This sequence encodes CATSGVVSGANVLTF.

The J gene is TRBJ2-7, the V gene TRBV5-1, with 11 bases aligning to TRBD1. The CDR3 consists of 13 residues. CDR1 and CDR2 (germline): SGHRS, YFSETQ. V trimming: 6 bases; J trimming: 2 bases; junction bases outside the gene matches: 1. This CDR3 reads CASMGQGAYEQYF. In DNA form, the CDR3 reads TGCGCCAGCATGGGACAGGGGGCCTACGAGCAGTACTTC.

J is TRBJ2-4 and V is TRBV4-2; D uncertain. Per germline, CDR1 LGHNA and CDR2 YNFKEQ. The V end lost 3 bases, the J end lost 0 bases, and 12 bases lay between the germline ends. The CDR3 runs 16 residues. The CDR3 DNA sequence: TGTGCCAGCAGCCAGGCCCTTACGCTAGCCAAAAACATTCAGTACTTC. This codes for CASSQALTLAKNIQYF.

V is TRBV3-1 (or the pseudogene TRBV3-2) and J is TRBJ2-2; 9 bases line up with TRBD2. The germline CDR1 and CDR2 sequences are LGHDT and YNNKEL (reference sequence). CDR3 length: 18 residues. V was clipped by 1 base and J by 2 bases; unmatched bases: 8. The CDR3 here is CASSQGVGSGSNTGELFF. The CDR3 coding sequence is TGTGCCAGCAGCCAAGGCGTTGGTAGCGGGAGTAACACCGGGGAGCTGTTTTTT.

The chain uses TRBV3-1 (or the pseudogene TRBV3-2) and TRBJ1-1; D is unresolved. The germline V and J ends were trimmed by 1 base and 0 bases, with 6 bases remaining between them. Germline loops: CDR1 LGHDT, CDR2 YNNKEL (reference sequence). This CDR3 has 14 amino acids. The CDR3 DNA follows: TGTGCCAGCAGCCAAGGGACTATGAACACTGAAGCTTTCTTT. Translating gives CASSQGTMNTEAFF.

This chain connects TRBV20-1 to TRBJ2-3; 11 nucleotides match TRBD2. V shed 3 bases, J shed 4 bases, and the junction held 12 bases outside the gene matches. CDR3 size: 17 residues. The germline CDR1 and CDR2 sequences are DFQATT and SNEGSKA (reference sequence). CDR3 region: CSASMGLAGGWPDTQYF. The CDR3 DNA is TGCAGTGCTAGTATGGGGCTAGCGGGAGGCTGGCCAGATACGCAGTATTTT.